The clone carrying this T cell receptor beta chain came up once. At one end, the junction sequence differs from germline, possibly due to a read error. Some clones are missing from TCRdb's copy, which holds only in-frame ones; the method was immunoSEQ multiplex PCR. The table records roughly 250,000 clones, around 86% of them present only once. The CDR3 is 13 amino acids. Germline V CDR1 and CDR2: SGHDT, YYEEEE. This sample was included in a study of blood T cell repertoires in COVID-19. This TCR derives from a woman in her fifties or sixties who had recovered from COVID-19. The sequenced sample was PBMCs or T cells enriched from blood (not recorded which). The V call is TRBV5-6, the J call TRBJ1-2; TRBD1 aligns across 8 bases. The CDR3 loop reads CASSLGAGGAYYF. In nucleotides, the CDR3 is TGTGCCAGCAGCTTGGGGGCAGGGGGCGCCTACTACTTC.